This T cell receptor beta chain came from a study of T cell repertoires in cytomegalovirus infection. In the study overall: Recently identified HLA-C-restricted CMV epitopes were used, and well-studied HLA-B-restricted CMV epitopes were used as well. Public signatures in TCR beta pointed to CMV infection and matching HLA type.

As regards this clonotype: Its antigen remains unknown.

MiXCR, applied by TCRdb to the reads, yields one record per CDR3 protein. Of a few hundred thousand distinct CDR3 sequences in the sample, approximately 40% were seen once. The germline CDR1 and CDR2 sequences are SGHTA and FQGNSA. There are 16 residues in the CDR3. V dropped 2 bases and J dropped 0 bases, with 11 bases sitting between them. Whole-study results and caveats: In two of eight donors, the top clonotype was HLA-C-restricted CMV-specific.

The specimen comprised cultured PBMCs, sampled from culture after CMV antigen stimulation. The gene calls are TRBV7-2 and TRBJ1-3, with D unclear. This sequence was found in a human donor in good health (CMV status not recorded). Some clones in this sample may be carry-over from other donors' samples. In DNA, the CDR3 is TGTGCCAGCAGCTTAAATCGGACTTTCTCTGGAAACACCATATATTTT. Translation: CASSLNRTFSGNTIYF.